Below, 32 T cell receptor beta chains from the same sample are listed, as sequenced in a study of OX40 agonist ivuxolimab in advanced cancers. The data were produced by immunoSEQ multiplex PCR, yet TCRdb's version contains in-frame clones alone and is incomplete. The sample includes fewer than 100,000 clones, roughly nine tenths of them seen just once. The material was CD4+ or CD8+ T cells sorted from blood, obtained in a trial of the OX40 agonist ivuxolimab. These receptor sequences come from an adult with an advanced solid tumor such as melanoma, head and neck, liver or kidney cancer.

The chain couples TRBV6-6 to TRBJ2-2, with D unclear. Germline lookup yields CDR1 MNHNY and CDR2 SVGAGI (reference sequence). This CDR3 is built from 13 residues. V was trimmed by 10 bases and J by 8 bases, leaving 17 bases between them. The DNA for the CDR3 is TGTGCCACTCGGACGATCGTTGAGGGGGAGCTGTTTTTT. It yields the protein CATRTIVEGELFF.

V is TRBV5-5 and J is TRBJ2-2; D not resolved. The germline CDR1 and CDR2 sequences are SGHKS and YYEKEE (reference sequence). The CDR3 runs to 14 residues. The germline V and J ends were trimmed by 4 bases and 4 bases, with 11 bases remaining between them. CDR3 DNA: TGTGCCAGCAGCGTTTCCCAGTTCACCGGGGAGCTGTTTTTT. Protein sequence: CASSVSQFTGELFF.

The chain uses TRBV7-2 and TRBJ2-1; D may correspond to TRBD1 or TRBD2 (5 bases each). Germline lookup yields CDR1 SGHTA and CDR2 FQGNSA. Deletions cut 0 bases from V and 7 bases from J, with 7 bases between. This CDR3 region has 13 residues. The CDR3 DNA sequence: TGTGCCAGCAGCTTAGCTTGGGGGAATGAGCAGTTCTTC. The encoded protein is CASSLAWGNEQFF. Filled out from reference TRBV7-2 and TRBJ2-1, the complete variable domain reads GAGVSQSPSNKVTEKGKDVELRCDPISGHTALYWYRQSLGQGLEFLIYFQGNSAPDKSGLPSDRFSAERTGGSVSTLTIQRTQQEDSAVYLCASSLAWGNEQFFGPGTRLTVL.

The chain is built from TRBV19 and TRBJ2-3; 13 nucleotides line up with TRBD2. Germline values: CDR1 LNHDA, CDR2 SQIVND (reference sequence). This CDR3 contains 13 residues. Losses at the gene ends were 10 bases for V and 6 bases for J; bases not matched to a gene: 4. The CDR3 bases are TGTGCCACCTTGGGACTAGCGGGGGATACGCAGTATTTT. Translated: CATLGLAGDTQYF.

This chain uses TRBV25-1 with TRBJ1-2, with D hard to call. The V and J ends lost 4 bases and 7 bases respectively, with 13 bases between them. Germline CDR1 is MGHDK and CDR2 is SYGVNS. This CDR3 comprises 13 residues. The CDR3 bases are TGTGCCAGCAGTGCCCCCAACGGGGTTGGCTACACCTTC. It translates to CASSAPNGVGYTF.

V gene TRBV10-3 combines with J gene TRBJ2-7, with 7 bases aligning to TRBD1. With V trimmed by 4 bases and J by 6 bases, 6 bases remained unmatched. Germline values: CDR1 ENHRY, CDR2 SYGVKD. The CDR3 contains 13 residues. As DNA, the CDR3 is TGTGCCATCAGTGGGACTGACAGGGCCGAGCAGTACTTC. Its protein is CAISGTDRAEQYF.

The CDR3, as DNA: TGTGCCAGCAGCTTTCTGCAGGGGCACGGCTACACCTTC. Translation gives CASSFLQGHGYTF. The rearrangement uses TRBV7-9 and TRBJ1-2; possibly TRBD1 for D (6 bases). Trimming stripped 3 bases from V and 8 bases from J, with 13 bases between. The germline V gene has CDR1 SEHNR and CDR2 FQNEAQ (reference sequence). CDR3 size: 13 residues.

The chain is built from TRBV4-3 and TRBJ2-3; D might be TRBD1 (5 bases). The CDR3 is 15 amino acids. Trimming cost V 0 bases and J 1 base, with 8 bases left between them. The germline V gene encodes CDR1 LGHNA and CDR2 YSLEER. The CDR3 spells CASSQDLGRTDTQYF. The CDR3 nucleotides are TGCGCCAGCAGCCAAGATTTGGGGCGCACAGATACGCAGTATTTT.

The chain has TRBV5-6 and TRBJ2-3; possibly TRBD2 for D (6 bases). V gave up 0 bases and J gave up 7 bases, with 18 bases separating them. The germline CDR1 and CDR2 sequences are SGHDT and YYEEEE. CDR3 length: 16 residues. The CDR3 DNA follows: TGTGCCAGCAGCTTGGTAGGGGAGGAGGAATGGAATACGCAGTATTTT. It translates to CASSLVGEEEWNTQYF.

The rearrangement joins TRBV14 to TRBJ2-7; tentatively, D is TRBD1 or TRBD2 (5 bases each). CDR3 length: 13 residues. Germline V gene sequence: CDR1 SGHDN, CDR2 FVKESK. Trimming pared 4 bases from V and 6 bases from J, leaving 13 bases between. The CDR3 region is CASSLTLGTEQYF. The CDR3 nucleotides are TGTGCCAGCAGCCTCACCTTGGGGACCGAGCAGTACTTC.

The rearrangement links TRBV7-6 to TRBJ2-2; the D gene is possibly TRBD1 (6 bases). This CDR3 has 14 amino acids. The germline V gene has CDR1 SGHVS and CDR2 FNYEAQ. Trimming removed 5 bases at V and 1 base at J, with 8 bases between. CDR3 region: CASSPTGNTGELFF. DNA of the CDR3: TGTGCCAGCAGCCCGACAGGGAACACCGGGGAGCTGTTTTTT.

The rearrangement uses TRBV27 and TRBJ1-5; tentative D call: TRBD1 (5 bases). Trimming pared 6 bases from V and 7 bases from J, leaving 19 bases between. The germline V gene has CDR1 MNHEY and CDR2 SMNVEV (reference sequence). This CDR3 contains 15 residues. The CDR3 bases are TGTGCCAGCAGACCCGGGGCGTTGTGGACACAGCCCCAGCATTTT. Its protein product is CASRPGALWTQPQHF.

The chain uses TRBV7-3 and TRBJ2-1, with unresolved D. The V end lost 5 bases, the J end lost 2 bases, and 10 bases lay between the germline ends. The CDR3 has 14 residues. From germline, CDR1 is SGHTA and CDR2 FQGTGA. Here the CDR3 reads CASSLGLAYNEQFF. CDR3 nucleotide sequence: TGTGCCAGCAGCCTGGGCCTTGCCTACAATGAGCAGTTCTTC.

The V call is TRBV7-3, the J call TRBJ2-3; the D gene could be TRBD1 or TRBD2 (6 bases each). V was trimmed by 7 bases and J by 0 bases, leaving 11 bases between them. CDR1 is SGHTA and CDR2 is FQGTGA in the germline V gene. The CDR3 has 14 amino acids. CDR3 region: CASKGGSSTDTQYF. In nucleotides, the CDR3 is TGTGCCAGCAAGGGGGGCTCTAGCACAGATACGCAGTATTTT.

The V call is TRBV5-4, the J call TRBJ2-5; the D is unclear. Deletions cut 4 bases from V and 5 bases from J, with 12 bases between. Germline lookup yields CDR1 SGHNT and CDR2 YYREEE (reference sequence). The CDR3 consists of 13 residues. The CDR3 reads CASSVDDGETQYF. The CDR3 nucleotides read TGTGCCAGCAGCGTCGATGATGGGGAGACCCAGTACTTC. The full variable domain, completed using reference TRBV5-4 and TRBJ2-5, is ETGVTQSPTHLIKTRGQQVTLRCSSQSGHNTVSWYQQALGQGPQFIFQYYREEENGRGNFPPRFSGLQFPNYSSELNVNALELDDSALYLCASSVDDGETQYFGPGTRLLVL.

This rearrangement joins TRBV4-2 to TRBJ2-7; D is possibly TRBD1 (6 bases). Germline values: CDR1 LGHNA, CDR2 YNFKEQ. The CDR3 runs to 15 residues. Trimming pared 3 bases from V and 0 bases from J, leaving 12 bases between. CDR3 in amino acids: CASSQTGESSYEQYF. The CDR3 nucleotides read TGTGCCAGCAGCCAGACAGGTGAAAGCTCCTACGAGCAGTACTTC.

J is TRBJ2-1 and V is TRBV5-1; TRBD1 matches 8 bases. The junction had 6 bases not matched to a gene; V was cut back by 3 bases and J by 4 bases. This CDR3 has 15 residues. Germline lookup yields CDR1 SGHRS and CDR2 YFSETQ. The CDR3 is CASSSTGQEYNEQFF. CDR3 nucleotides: TGCGCCAGCAGCTCAACGGGACAGGAGTACAATGAGCAGTTCTTC.

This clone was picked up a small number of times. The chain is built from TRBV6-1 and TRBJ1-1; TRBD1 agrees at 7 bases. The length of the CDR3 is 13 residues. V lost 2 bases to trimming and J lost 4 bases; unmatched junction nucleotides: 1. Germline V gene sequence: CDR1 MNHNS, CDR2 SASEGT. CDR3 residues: CASSEQGGTEAFF. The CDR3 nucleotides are TGTGCCAGCAGTGAACAGGGGGGCACTGAAGCTTTCTTT.

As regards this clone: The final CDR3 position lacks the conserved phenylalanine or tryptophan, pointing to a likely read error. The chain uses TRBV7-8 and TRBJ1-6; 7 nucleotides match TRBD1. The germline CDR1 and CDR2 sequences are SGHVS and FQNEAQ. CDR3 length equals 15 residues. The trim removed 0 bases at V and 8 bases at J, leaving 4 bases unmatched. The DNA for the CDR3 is TGTGCCAGCAGCTTAGCGGCGACAGGGTATTCACCCCTCCACCTT. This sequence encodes CASSLAATGYSPLHL.

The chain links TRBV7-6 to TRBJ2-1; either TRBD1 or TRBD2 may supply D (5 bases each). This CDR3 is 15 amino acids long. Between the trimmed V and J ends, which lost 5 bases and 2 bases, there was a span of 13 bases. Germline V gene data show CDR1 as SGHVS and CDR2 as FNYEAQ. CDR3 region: CASSGDPTTYNEQFF. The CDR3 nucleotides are TGTGCCAGCAGCGGGGACCCTACTACCTACAATGAGCAGTTCTTC.

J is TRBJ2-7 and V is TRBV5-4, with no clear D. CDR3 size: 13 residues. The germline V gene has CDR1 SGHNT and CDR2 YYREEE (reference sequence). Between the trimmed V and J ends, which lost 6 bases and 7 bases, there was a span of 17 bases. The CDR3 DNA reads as TGTGCCAGCACCCCGGGTCCGATTAGGGAGCAGTACTTC. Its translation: CASTPGPIREQYF.

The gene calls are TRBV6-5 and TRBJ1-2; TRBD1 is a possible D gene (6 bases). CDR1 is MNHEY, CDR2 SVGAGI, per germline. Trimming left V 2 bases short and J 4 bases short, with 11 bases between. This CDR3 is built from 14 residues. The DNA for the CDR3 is TGTGCCAGCAGTTACGCAGGGGCATCCTATGGCTACACCTTC. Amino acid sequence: CASSYAGASYGYTF.

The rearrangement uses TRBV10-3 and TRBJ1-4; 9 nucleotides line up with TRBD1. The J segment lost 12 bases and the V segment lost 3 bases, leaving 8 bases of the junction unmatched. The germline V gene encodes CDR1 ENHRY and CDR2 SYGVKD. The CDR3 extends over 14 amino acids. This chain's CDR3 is CAISDGDRVRQLFF. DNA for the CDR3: TGTGCCATCAGTGATGGGGACAGGGTGAGGCAACTGTTTTTT.

This CDR3 is CASSIGLAGGLNEQFF. The DNA for the CDR3 is TGTGCCAGTAGTATAGGACTAGCGGGGGGGCTCAATGAGCAGTTCTTC. This rearrangement joins TRBV19 to TRBJ2-1, with 14 nucleotides matching TRBD2. Germline loops: CDR1 LNHDA, CDR2 SQIVND (reference sequence). The CDR3 totals 16 residues. The ends lost 1 base at V and 6 bases at J; junction bases unmatched: 2.

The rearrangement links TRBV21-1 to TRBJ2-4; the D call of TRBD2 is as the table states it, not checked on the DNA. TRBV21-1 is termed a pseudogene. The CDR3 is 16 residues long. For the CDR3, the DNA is TGTGCCAGCAGCAAAGGCGGGGACCTAGCCAAAAACATTCAGTACTTC. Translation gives CASSKGGDLAKNIQYF.

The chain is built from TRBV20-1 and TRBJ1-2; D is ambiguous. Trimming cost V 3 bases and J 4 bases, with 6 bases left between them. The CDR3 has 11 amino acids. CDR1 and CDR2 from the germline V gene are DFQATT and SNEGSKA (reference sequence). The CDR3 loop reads CSASPTYGYTF. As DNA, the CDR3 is TGCAGTGCTAGCCCTACCTATGGCTACACCTTC.

The CDR3 bases are TGTGCCAGCAGCATTGACAGGTCCGCCAACTATGGCTACACCTTC. Translated, it gives CASSIDRSANYGYTF. This sequence joins TRBV5-8 and TRBJ1-2; possibly TRBD1 for D (6 bases). This CDR3 contains 15 residues. Germline CDR1 and CDR2: SGHTS and YDEGEE. The ends were cut back, 4 bases at V and 2 bases at J, with 15 bases in the middle.

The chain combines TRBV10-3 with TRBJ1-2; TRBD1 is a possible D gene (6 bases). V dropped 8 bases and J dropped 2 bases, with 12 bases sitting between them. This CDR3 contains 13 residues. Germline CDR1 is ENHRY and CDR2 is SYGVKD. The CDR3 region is CAIANQGNYGYTF. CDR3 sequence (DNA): TGTGCCATCGCCAACCAGGGGAACTATGGCTACACCTTC.

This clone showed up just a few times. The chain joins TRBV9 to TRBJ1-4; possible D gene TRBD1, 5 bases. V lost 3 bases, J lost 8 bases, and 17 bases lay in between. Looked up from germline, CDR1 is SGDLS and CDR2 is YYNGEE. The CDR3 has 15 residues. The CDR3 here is CASSEGWGTREKLFF. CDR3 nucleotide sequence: TGTGCCAGCAGCGAGGGGTGGGGCACCCGAGAAAAACTGTTTTTT.

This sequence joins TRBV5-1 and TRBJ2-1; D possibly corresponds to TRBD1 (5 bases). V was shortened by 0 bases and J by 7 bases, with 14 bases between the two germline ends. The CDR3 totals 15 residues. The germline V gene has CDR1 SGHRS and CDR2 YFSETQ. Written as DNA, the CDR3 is TGCGCCAGCAGCTTGGGGCAGGGAAGTAGGAATGAGCAGTTCTTC. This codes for CASSLGQGSRNEQFF.

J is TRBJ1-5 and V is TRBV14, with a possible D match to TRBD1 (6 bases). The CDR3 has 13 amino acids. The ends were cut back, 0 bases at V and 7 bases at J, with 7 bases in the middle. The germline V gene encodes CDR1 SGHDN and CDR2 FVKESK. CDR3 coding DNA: TGTGCCAGCAGCCAAGAAAGGGGGCAGCCCCAGCATTTT. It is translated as CASSQERGQPQHF.

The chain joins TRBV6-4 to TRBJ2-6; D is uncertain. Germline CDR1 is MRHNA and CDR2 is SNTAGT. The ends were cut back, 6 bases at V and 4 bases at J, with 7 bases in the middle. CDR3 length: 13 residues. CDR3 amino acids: CASRSSGANVLTF. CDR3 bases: TGTGCCAGCAGAAGTTCCGGGGCCAACGTCCTGACTTTC.